A single sample is the source of the 27 T cell receptor beta chains below, sequenced in a study of HIV-infected patients and healthy controls. TCRdb reanalysed the 5' RACE reads using MiXCR and keeps one entry per CDR3 protein. Of 15,000 to 20,000 distinct CDR3 sequences in the sample, 15% to 20% were seen once. Sequencing input: CD8+ T cells from blood. Receptors were obtained from a human donor in good health.

In this sample, this clonotype turned up a few times. This rearrangement joins TRBV20-1 to TRBJ1-1; 7 positions match TRBD1. Germline lookup yields CDR1 DFQATT and CDR2 SNEGSKA (reference sequence). The CDR3 has 15 amino acids. The V segment lost 6 bases and the J segment 0 bases; nucleotides outside the gene matches: 10. In DNA, the CDR3 is TGCAGTGCATACGACAGGGCGGCAATGAACACTGAAGCTTTCTTT. Encoded protein: CSAYDRAAMNTEAFF.

In its sample, this clonotype was seen many times. This chain uses TRBV12-3 or TRBV12-4 with TRBJ1-1, with D unresolved. The CDR3 runs to 13 residues. V gave up 5 bases and J gave up 3 bases, with 10 bases separating them. CDR3: CASSPTVYTEAFF. For the CDR3, the DNA is TGTGCCAGCAGTCCCACAGTGTACACTGAAGCTTTCTTT.

The chain has TRBV29-1 and TRBJ2-1, with 7 bases aligning to TRBD1. The CDR3 loop spans 14 amino acids. The junction had 4 bases not matched to a gene; V was cut back by 1 base and J by 4 bases. Germline CDR1 SQVTM, CDR2 ANQGSEA. This CDR3 reads CSVEAGQVYNEQFF. CDR3 sequence (DNA): TGCAGCGTTGAAGCTGGACAGGTATACAATGAGCAGTTCTTC.

This clonotype was found many times. The chain is built from TRBV27 and TRBJ2-1, with TRBD1 matching 8 bases. This CDR3 has 15 residues. Germline CDR1 reads MNHEY; CDR2 reads SMNVEV (reference sequence). After removal of 4 bases from V and 3 bases from J, the junction contained 5 bases not matched to a gene. CDR3 loop: CASSSDRGYYNEQFF. In DNA, the CDR3 is TGTGCCAGCAGTTCCGACAGGGGTTACTACAATGAGCAGTTCTTC.

This clonotype was detected many times. V and J are TRBV7-3 and TRBJ2-3; D is perhaps TRBD2 (5 bases). Germline lookup yields CDR1 SGHTA and CDR2 FQGTGA. The CDR3 has 15 residues. The ends were cut back, 4 bases at V and 6 bases at J, with 17 bases in the middle. CDR3 loop: CASSSDQTGGDTQYF. In DNA form, the CDR3 reads TGTGCCAGCAGCTCGGACCAGACTGGAGGCGATACGCAGTATTTT.

This clonotype was detected ten times or more. V and J are TRBV4-3 and TRBJ2-7, with TRBD1 matching over 10 bases. Germline assignment: CDR1 LGHNA and CDR2 YSLEER. The junction had 4 bases not matched to a gene; V was cut back by 2 bases and J by 3 bases. The CDR3 consists of 15 residues. The CDR3 DNA follows: TGCGCCAGCAGCCAACAAGACAGGGGGCTCTACGAGCAGTACTTC. Encoded protein: CASSQQDRGLYEQYF.

This clonotype was observed at least ten times. CDR3 sequence: CSASKGTSSSGANVLTF. DNA of the CDR3: TGCAGTGCTTCCAAGGGGACAAGCAGCTCTGGGGCCAACGTCCTGACTTTC. The chain links TRBV20-1 to TRBJ2-6; D is possibly TRBD1 (6 bases). The CDR3 is made up of 17 amino acids. The V gene lost 5 bases and the J gene lost 0 bases, with 17 bases spanning the gap. CDR1 and CDR2 (germline): DFQATT, SNEGSKA (reference sequence).

This clonotype was seen many times. The chain couples TRBV3-1 to TRBJ1-1, with 9 bases fitting TRBD1. This CDR3 contains 14 residues. Looked up from germline, CDR1 is LGHDT and CDR2 is YNNKEL (reference sequence). V dropped 6 bases and J dropped 4; count of bases not matched to a gene: 6. The CDR3 spells CASRRDREGTEAFF. The CDR3 bases are TGTGCCAGCAGAAGGGACAGGGAAGGCACTGAAGCTTTCTTT.

This chain joins TRBV7-9 and TRBJ1-1; 9 positions match TRBD1. V shed 5 bases, J shed 1 base, and the junction held 5 bases outside the gene matches. Germline-derived CDR1 and CDR2 are SEHNR and FQNEAQ (reference sequence). CDR3 length equals 15 residues. The DNA of the CDR3 is TGTGCCAGCAGCCCCGGGACAGGGAGGAACACTGAAGCTTTCTTT. Translated: CASSPGTGRNTEAFF. Full variable domain (missing parts from reference TRBV7-9 and TRBJ1-1): DTGVSQNPRHKITKRGQNVTFRCDPISEHNRLYWYRQTLGQGPEFLTYFQNEAQLEKSRLLSDRFSAERPKGSFSTLEIQRTEQGDSAMYLCASSPGTGRNTEAFFGQGTRLTVV.

The gene calls are TRBV5-4 and TRBJ2-7; D uncertain. This CDR3 is 17 amino acids long. CDR1 and CDR2 (germline): SGHNT, YYREEE (reference sequence). The V gene lost 0 bases and the J gene lost 3 bases, with 19 bases spanning the gap. This chain's CDR3 is CASSLGVAPNDFYEQYF. In nucleotides, the CDR3 is TGTGCCAGCAGCTTGGGTGTGGCCCCAAACGACTTCTACGAGCAGTACTTC.

J is TRBJ2-1 and V is TRBV5-6, with D tentatively TRBD1 (6 bases). Germline CDR1 SGHDT, CDR2 YYEEEE. The length of the CDR3 is 14 residues. The V end was cut by 4 bases, the J end by 4 bases, with 12 bases between. CDR3 nucleotides: TGTGCCAGCAGCCCGGACAGTTTATACAATGAGCAGTTCTTC. Translating it yields CASSPDSLYNEQFF. The full variable domain, rest sourced from reference TRBV5-6 and TRBJ2-1, is DAGVTQSPTHLIKTRGQQVTLRCSPKSGHDTVSWYQQALGQGPQFIFQYYEEEERQRGNFPDRFSGHQFPNYSSELNVNALLLGDSALYLCASSPDSLYNEQFFGPGTRLTVL.

V and J are TRBV6-2 or TRBV6-3 and TRBJ2-1; 8 bases fit TRBD2. J gave up 0 bases and V 8 bases, and 6 bases lay outside the gene matches. The CDR3 has 15 residues. Per the germline V gene, CDR1 is MNHEY and CDR2 is SVGEGT. The CDR3 DNA sequence: TGTGCCAGCGGACTAGCTGAAAGCTCCTACAATGAGCAGTTCTTC. As protein: CASGLAESSYNEQFF.

The chain carries TRBV20-1 and TRBJ1-2; D remains unclear. Germline CDR1 reads DFQATT; CDR2 reads SNEGSKA (reference sequence). The CDR3 runs 15 residues. CDR3 DNA sequence: TGCAGCCCCGAACCGGGAGGGTCTGCTAACTATGGCTACACCTTC. Translation: CSPEPGGSANYGYTF.

This clonotype appeared many times. J is TRBJ2-7 and V is TRBV15, with D tentatively TRBD1 or TRBD2 (5 bases each). CDR3 length: 13 residues. Trimming took off 7 bases at V and 5 bases at J, with 15 bases between the two ends. CDR1 is LNHNV, CDR2 YYDKDF, per germline (reference sequence). CDR3: CATTQDRGHEQYF. Here the CDR3 DNA reads TGTGCCACCACTCAGGACCGGGGCCACGAGCAGTACTTC. Filled out from reference TRBV15 and TRBJ2-7, the complete variable domain reads DAMVIQNPRYQVTQFGKPVTLSCSQTLNHNVMYWYQQKSSQAPKLLFHYYDKDFNNEADTPDNFQSRRPNTSFCFLDIRSPGLGDTAMYLCATTQDRGHEQYFGPGTRLTVT.

This clonotype was detected many times. The chain carries TRBV2 and TRBJ1-6; D is ambiguous. The CDR3 has 13 amino acids. Trimming stripped 11 bases from V and 4 bases from J, with 12 bases between. The germline gives CDR1 SNHLY, CDR2 FYNNEI. CDR3 bases: TGTGCCGGCCAGGAATTTTATAATTCACCCCTCCACTTT. It encodes CAGQEFYNSPLHF.

In its sample, this clonotype was seen a few times. V is TRBV4-3 and J is TRBJ2-7; no reliable D call. The germline V gene encodes CDR1 LGHNA and CDR2 YSLEER. This CDR3 region has 13 residues. Trimming pared 1 base from V and 0 bases from J, leaving 4 bases between. The CDR3 region has the DNA TGCGCCAGCAGCCAAGGACGCTCCTACGAGCAGTACTTC. Its protein product is CASSQGRSYEQYF.

This clonotype was picked up many times. The chain is built from TRBV28 and TRBJ2-5; 8 nucleotides align to TRBD1. V lost 3 bases to trimming and J lost 3 bases; unmatched junction nucleotides: 9. The length of the CDR3 is 16 residues. Germline assignment: CDR1 MDHEN and CDR2 SYDVKM. The CDR3: CASSLAQGAVKETQYF. CDR3 nucleotide sequence: TGTGCCAGCAGTTTGGCCCAGGGGGCGGTGAAAGAGACCCAGTACTTC.

This clonotype has ten or more counts. The CDR3, as DNA: TGTGCCAGCAGCCAAGCGACGACTAGCGGGAGAACCACCGGGGAGCTGTTTTTT. Translation gives CASSQATTSGRTTGELFF. The rearrangement joins TRBV3-1 to TRBJ2-2; 12 nucleotides line up with TRBD2. Germline V gene lookup returns CDR1 LGHDT and CDR2 YNNKEL (reference sequence). V shed 1 base, J shed 4 bases, and the junction held 7 bases outside the gene matches. This CDR3 spans 18 amino acids.

This clonotype was counted many times. The chain carries TRBV29-1 and TRBJ1-4; unclear D gene. This CDR3 has 13 amino acids. Looked up from germline, CDR1 is SQVTM and CDR2 is ANQGSEA. The germline V and J ends were trimmed by 7 bases and 4 bases, with 13 bases remaining between them. The CDR3 DNA reads TGCAGCGCCAAGGACGGGATTAATGAAAAACTGTTTTTT. Encoded protein: CSAKDGINEKLFF.

This clonotype was recorded many times. The chain has TRBV12-3 or TRBV12-4 and TRBJ2-3; D may be TRBD2 (6 bases). CDR3 length: 14 amino acids. Trimming took off 3 bases at V and 6 bases at J, with 13 bases between the two ends. CDR3 in DNA: TGTGCCAGCAGTTTTGGTCTAGCGTCCGATACGCAGTATTTT. Translated, it gives CASSFGLASDTQYF.

This clonotype was seen ten or more times. J is TRBJ2-7 and V is TRBV7-2; no clear D gene. This CDR3 spans 13 amino acids. Looked up from germline, CDR1 is SGHTA and CDR2 is FQGNSA. The germline V and J ends were trimmed by 4 bases and 6 bases, with 13 bases remaining between them. CDR3 sequence (DNA): TGTGCCAGCAGCTCCTCCCTGTCGGGCGAGCAGTACTTC. The encoded protein is CASSSSLSGEQYF.

The rearrangement links TRBV5-6 to TRBJ2-7; tentatively, D is TRBD1 (6 bases). V gave up 3 bases and J gave up 3 bases, with 13 bases separating them. CDR1 is SGHDT and CDR2 is YYEEEE in the germline V gene. The CDR3 loop spans 14 amino acids. The CDR3 DNA reads TGTGCCAGCAGCTCAGGGACATTAATCTACGAGCAGTACTTC. Translation: CASSSGTLIYEQYF. Full variable domain (outside the CDR3, taken from reference TRBV5-6 and TRBJ2-7): DAGVTQSPTHLIKTRGQQVTLRCSPKSGHDTVSWYQQALGQGPQFIFQYYEEEERQRGNFPDRFSGHQFPNYSSELNVNALLLGDSALYLCASSSGTLIYEQYFGPGTRLTVT.

This clonotype turned up a few times. The V gene is TRBV27, the J gene TRBJ1-1, with D tentatively TRBD1 (6 bases). V lost 7 bases and J 5 bases, leaving 20 bases between the germline ends. The CDR3 loop spans 15 amino acids. Germline loops: CDR1 MNHEY, CDR2 SMNVEV (reference sequence). CDR3 amino acids: CASTLHRAGDTEAFF. The DNA of the CDR3 is TGTGCCAGCACCCTACATCGGGCAGGGGATACTGAAGCTTTCTTT.

CDR3 protein: CASRGDPGELFF. The CDR3 coding sequence is TGTGCCAGCAGGGGGGATCCCGGGGAGCTGTTTTTT. The V and J genes are TRBV4-2 and TRBJ2-2, with D possibly called TRBD1 or TRBD2 (5 bases each). Trimming removed 6 bases from V and 6 bases from J, with 8 bases in between. The germline gives CDR1 LGHNA, CDR2 YNFKEQ. This CDR3 region has 12 residues.

At least ten counts were recorded for this clonotype. The chain couples TRBV7-3 to TRBJ2-3; TRBD2 matches 10 bases. With V trimmed by 5 bases and J by 4 bases, 12 bases remained unmatched. This CDR3 region has 17 residues. Germline loops: CDR1 SGHTA, CDR2 FQGTGA. The CDR3 region is CASSADQREGRSDTQYF. The CDR3 coding sequence is TGTGCCAGCAGCGCAGACCAGCGGGAGGGCCGTTCAGATACGCAGTATTTT.

J is TRBJ2-2 and V is TRBV12-3 or TRBV12-4, with 14 bases fitting TRBD2. Trimming took 5 bases from V and 7 from J; bases not matched to a gene: 9. This CDR3 is 17 amino acids long. As DNA, the CDR3 is TGTGCCAGCAGTCCCCGACTAGCGGGAGGGTATGGCGGGGAGCTGTTTTTT. Encoded protein: CASSPRLAGGYGGELFF.

This clonotype was recorded a few times. The chain uses TRBV25-1 and TRBJ2-7, with D unresolved. V lost 5 bases and J lost 5, with 7 bases in between. The CDR3 extends over 11 amino acids. Germline V lookup: CDR1 MGHDK, CDR2 SYGVNS. The CDR3: CASSPAHEQYF. The CDR3 coding sequence is TGTGCCAGCAGTCCGGCCCACGAGCAGTACTTC.